The 24 T cell receptor beta chains below come from one sample, sequenced in a study of T-cell memory formation after mild COVID-19. One entry per CDR3 protein, called by TCRdb with MiXCR from the 5' RACE reads. The sample contains about 350,000 distinct CDR3 sequences, 20% to 25% of which appear only once. Sequencing was carried out using PBMCs or a T cell subset sorted from them (not recorded which). The source is a man aged 18 to 30 who had mild COVID-19 (a few samples of this study predate the infection). Cell type and time point are not known.

V and J are TRBV6-5 and TRBJ2-7; TRBD2 aligns across 9 bases. CDR1 and CDR2 from the germline V gene are MNHEY and SVGAGI. With 6 bases clipped from V and 0 bases from J, the junction kept 6 bases outside the gene matches. The CDR3 is 15 residues long. Written as DNA, the CDR3 is TGTGCCAGCAGACCGGGACTAGCTGGCTCCTACGAGCAGTACGTC. Its protein is CASRPGLAGSYEQYV.

V is TRBV2 and J is TRBJ2-3; 8 bases map to TRBD2. Germline trimming cut 3 bases from V and 2 bases from J; bases unmatched to any gene: 7. CDR1 and CDR2 (germline): SNHLY, FYNNEI. This CDR3 is 16 amino acids long. The CDR3, as DNA: TGTGCCAGCAGTGACTGGCGGGGGGCCTTCACAGATACGCAGTATTTT. This encodes CASSDWRGAFTDTQYF. Variable domain in full (rest from reference TRBV2 and TRBJ2-3): EPEVTQTPSHQVTQMGQEVILRCVPISNHLYFYWYRQILGQKVEFLVSFYNNEISEKSEIFDDQFSVERPDGSNFTLKIRSTKLEDSAMYFCASSDWRGAFTDTQYFGPGTRLTVL.

This clonotype occurred a few times. DNA for the CDR3: TGTGCCAGCAGCCGGGACAGCAAGGAAAAACTGTTTTTT. As protein: CASSRDSKEKLFF. V is TRBV3-1 and J is TRBJ1-4; 7 nucleotides agree with TRBD1. Germline CDR1 LGHDT, CDR2 YNNKEL (reference sequence). Trimming at V came to 4 bases and at J to 8 bases, leaving 4 bases not matched to a gene. The CDR3 runs to 13 residues.

The chain recombines TRBV20-1 with TRBJ2-2; D unresolved. Germline V lookup: CDR1 DFQATT, CDR2 SNEGSKA (reference sequence). Trimming removed 1 base at V and 2 bases at J, with 11 bases between. There are 15 residues in the CDR3. The CDR3 DNA is TGCAGTGCTAGAGTGGCTAGTATCAACACCGGGGAGCTGTTTTTT. Translation gives CSARVASINTGELFF.

The V gene is TRBV2, the J gene TRBJ1-5; no clear D gene. V dropped 6 bases and J dropped 3 bases, with 9 bases sitting between them. There are 13 residues in the CDR3. CDR1 is SNHLY and CDR2 is FYNNEI in the germline V gene. Written as DNA, the CDR3 is TGTGCCAGCAGGGCGGAGAACAATCAGCCCCAGCATTTT. Its translation is CASRAENNQPQHF.

This chain joins TRBV11-2 and TRBJ2-1; TRBD2 aligns across 7 bases. This CDR3 is 17 amino acids long. Germline CDR1 is SGHAT and CDR2 is FQNNGV. Germline trimming cut 0 bases from V and 1 base from J; bases unmatched to any gene: 6. The CDR3 loop reads CASSLDRAGVSYNEQFF. CDR3 in DNA: TGTGCCAGCAGCTTAGACCGGGCGGGGGTGTCCTACAATGAGCAGTTCTTC.

This chain uses TRBV28 with TRBJ2-7; D uncertain. This CDR3 is built from 16 residues. V was clipped by 6 bases and J by 6 bases, with 24 bases between them. Germline V gives CDR1 MDHEN, CDR2 SYDVKM. DNA for the CDR3: TGTGCCAGCAGCTCCCTCCTCGGTTATGGGGAAAGCGAGCAGTACGTC. This translates into CASSSLLGYGESEQYV.

The gene calls are TRBV20-1 and TRBJ1-5; a possible D gene is TRBD1 (6 bases). The germline V and J ends were trimmed by 1 base and 0 bases, with 13 bases remaining between them. CDR1 and CDR2 (germline): DFQATT, SNEGSKA (reference sequence). The CDR3 runs 16 residues. The CDR3 sequence is CSARAYYRASNQPQHF. As DNA, the CDR3 is TGCAGTGCTAGAGCCTATTACAGGGCTAGCAATCAGCCCCAGCATTTT.

The V and J genes are TRBV12-3 or TRBV12-4 and TRBJ2-3; D perhaps matches TRBD2 (6 bases). Trimming pared 7 bases from V and 3 bases from J, leaving 17 bases between. CDR3 length: 15 residues. The CDR3 sequence is CASTPGLPGTDTQYF. CDR3 nucleotide sequence: TGTGCCAGCACCCCGGGACTCCCAGGGACAGATACGCAGTATTTT.

This chain joins TRBV12-3 or TRBV12-4 and TRBJ2-6, with 8 positions matching TRBD2. The CDR3 covers 17 residues. Unmatched junction bases numbered 4, after V lost 3 bases and J lost 0 bases. Here the CDR3 DNA reads TGTGCCAGCAGTTTTGGCGGGGGGCCCTCTGGGGCCAACGTCCTGACTTTC. Protein product: CASSFGGGPSGANVLTF.

CDR3 region: CASSSGGNYGYTF. The DNA for the CDR3 is TGCGCCAGCAGCTCAGGGGGCAACTATGGCTACACCTTC. This chain uses TRBV5-1 with TRBJ1-2, with 8 bases identical to TRBD1. Germline CDR1 and CDR2: SGHRS and YFSETQ. The length of the CDR3 is 13 residues. V dropped 3 bases and J dropped 2; count of bases not matched to a gene: 0.

The rearrangement joins TRBV5-4 to TRBJ2-3; 11 positions agree with TRBD1. The CDR3 sequence is 12 residues long. Germline CDR1 SGHNT, CDR2 YYREEE (reference sequence). V lost 9 bases and J lost 4; bases outside the gene matches: 1. In DNA, the CDR3 is TGTGCCACGGGACAGGGGGCAGATACGCAGTATTTT. This sequence encodes CATGQGADTQYF.

In its sample, this clonotype was seen a few times. The rearrangement joins TRBV4-2 to TRBJ2-4, with unresolved D. The CDR3 extends over 11 amino acids. The germline V gene encodes CDR1 LGHNA and CDR2 YNFKEQ. Trimming removed 1 base from V and 9 bases from J, with 4 bases in between. The CDR3 region is CASSQARIQYF. The CDR3 DNA sequence: TGTGCCAGCAGCCAAGCGCGCATTCAGTACTTC.

The chain couples TRBV6-1 to TRBJ2-7; either TRBD1 or TRBD2 may fit D (5 bases each). V lost 2 bases and J 2 bases, leaving 10 bases between the germline ends. This CDR3 spans 14 amino acids. Germline assignment: CDR1 MNHNS and CDR2 SASEGT. CDR3 protein: CASSETGLPYEQYF. CDR3 nucleotide sequence: TGTGCCAGCAGTGAAACGGGGCTCCCCTACGAGCAGTACTTC.

The V call is TRBV7-3, the J call TRBJ2-1, with 8 nucleotides matching TRBD1. This CDR3 contains 15 residues. Germline V gene data show CDR1 as SGHTA and CDR2 as FQGTGA. V trimming: 1 base; J trimming: 7 bases; junction bases outside the gene matches: 6. The CDR3 region is CASSLNGQGLNEQFF. CDR3 nucleotides: TGTGCCAGCAGCTTAAACGGACAGGGTCTTAATGAGCAGTTCTTC.

There are a few counts of this clonotype. This chain links TRBV6-2 or TRBV6-3 with TRBJ2-3, with 8 bases matching TRBD2. Per germline, CDR1 MNHEY and CDR2 SVGEGT. The CDR3 is 17 residues long. J lost 2 bases, V lost 2 bases, and 9 bases had no gene match. The CDR3 sequence: CASSYPTGLGDTDTQYF. The CDR3 DNA reads TGTGCCAGCAGTTACCCGACGGGACTAGGGGACACAGATACGCAGTATTTT.

This rearrangement joins TRBV12-3 or TRBV12-4 to TRBJ1-1, with TRBD1 matching over 9 bases. This CDR3 comprises 13 residues. Trimming cost V 6 bases and J 4 bases; bases outside gene matches: 3. CDR3 residues: CASRQGAVTEAFF. Written as DNA, the CDR3 is TGTGCCAGCAGACAGGGGGCTGTCACTGAAGCTTTCTTT.

This clonotype has more than one count but fewer than ten. V is TRBV5-1 and J is TRBJ2-7; 8 bases are a match to TRBD2. The J segment lost 2 bases and the V segment lost 6 bases, leaving 7 bases of the junction unmatched. Germline CDR1 reads SGHRS; CDR2 reads YFSETQ. The CDR3 has 14 residues. This CDR3 is CASNSGGGTYEQYF. CDR3 coding DNA: TGCGCCAGCAACTCGGGGGGGGGCACCTACGAGCAGTACTTC.

V usage is TRBV4-3 and J usage is TRBJ1-1; TRBD1 might be the D (5 bases). The germline CDR1 and CDR2 sequences are LGHNA and YSLEER. The CDR3 loop spans 14 amino acids. V was pared by 0 bases and J by 5 bases, with 10 bases between. The CDR3 region has the DNA TGCGCCAGCAGCCAAGAGGTCAGGGAGACTGAAGCTTTCTTT. As protein: CASSQEVRETEAFF.

The V call is TRBV7-2, the J call TRBJ2-1; no clear D. The CDR3 totals 15 residues. Trimming removed 1 base at V and 2 bases at J, with 9 bases between. Per germline, CDR1 SGHTA and CDR2 FQGNSA. CDR3 residues: CASSLGFLTYNEQFF. In DNA form, the CDR3 reads TGTGCCAGCAGCTTAGGTTTCCTTACCTACAATGAGCAGTTCTTC.

The chain combines TRBV28 with TRBJ2-3, with D uncertain. V lost 6 bases and J 3 bases, leaving 10 bases between the germline ends. CDR3 length: 13 residues. Germline V gives CDR1 MDHEN, CDR2 SYDVKM. The CDR3 DNA sequence: TGTGCCAGCAGCAACCGCATTACAGATACGCAGTATTTT. Its protein is CASSNRITDTQYF.

This clonotype has just a few counts. V is TRBV12-3 or TRBV12-4 and J is TRBJ2-1; D assignment may be TRBD1 or TRBD2 (6 bases each). CDR3 length: 15 amino acids. V was pared by 5 bases and J by 10 bases, with 21 bases between. The CDR3 DNA follows: TGTGCCAGCAGTGCCCACCCGACAGACGGGGGCGAGCAGTTCTTC. This codes for CASSAHPTDGGEQFF.

The chain links TRBV20-1 to TRBJ2-3, with D unresolved. V was clipped by 4 bases and J by 0 bases, with 8 bases between them. Germline-derived CDR1 and CDR2 are DFQATT and SNEGSKA (reference sequence). The CDR3 has 13 amino acids. The CDR3 DNA sequence: TGCAGTGCTATTGGCGGTAGCACAGATACGCAGTATTTT. Protein sequence: CSAIGGSTDTQYF.

The chain joins TRBV6-6 to TRBJ2-7; 8 nucleotides line up with TRBD2. The ends lost 4 bases at V and 4 bases at J; junction bases unmatched: 6. Germline-derived CDR1 and CDR2 are MNHNY and SVGAGI (reference sequence). This CDR3 spans 14 amino acids. DNA for the CDR3: TGTGCCAGCAGTTTTAGCGGGGAGGGGTACGAGCAGTACTTC. As protein: CASSFSGEGYEQYF.